One and the same sample provided the 9 T cell receptor beta chains below, sequenced in a study of early T cells in non-severe SARS-CoV-2 infection (dated by TCRdb to the early 2020s). The library came from 5' RACE. Sequencer: NextSeq 500. TCRdb reworked the public reads: Q25 trimming with fastp, MiXCR clone assembly, productive beta chains retained. Rows with a matching CDR3 protein are joined into one entry that keeps the most common DNA and genes. The sample includes about 62,000 distinct CDR3 sequences, with 8.5% to 9.5% observed a single time. The ten largest clones capture 1.2% of the sample. The specimen was whole blood. The receptors here all came from an adult who was a healthcare worker with PCR-confirmed SARS-CoV-2 infection or an uninfected control (not recorded which).

This clonotype was seen only a few times. The chain is built from TRBV2 and TRBJ2-7; D is undetermined. The CDR3 runs 12 residues. Germline V gene lookup returns CDR1 SNHLY and CDR2 FYNNEI. Trimming cost V 11 bases and J 0 bases, with 11 bases left between them. The CDR3 sequence: CAGSRSSYEQYV. The CDR3, as DNA: TGTGCCGGTAGCCGTAGCTCCTACGAGCAGTACGTC.

This clonotype appeared many times. This chain links TRBV14 with TRBJ2-5; D perhaps matches TRBD2 (5 bases). Germline-derived CDR1 and CDR2 are SGHDN and FVKESK. The germline V and J ends were trimmed by 1 base and 2 bases, with 11 bases remaining between them. CDR3 length equals 15 residues. The CDR3 protein is CASSQGKRDQETQYF. CDR3 sequence (DNA): TGTGCCAGCAGCCAAGGAAAGAGGGATCAAGAGACCCAGTACTTC.

This clonotype occurred many times. This chain links TRBV6-5 with TRBJ1-5; unclear D gene. Germline V gene data show CDR1 as MNHEY and CDR2 as SVGAGI. The CDR3 length is 15 residues. With 5 bases removed from V and 2 bases from J, the gap between germline ends came to 13 bases. CDR3 residues: CASSLTRRGNQPQHF. The CDR3 nucleotides read TGTGCCAGCAGTCTAACCAGACGTGGCAATCAGCCCCAGCATTTT.

This clonotype showed up just a few times. The chain joins TRBV7-3 to TRBJ2-2, with D tentatively TRBD1 (6 bases). In germline, CDR1 is SGHTA, CDR2 FQGTGA. This CDR3 spans 15 amino acids. Trimming cost V 5 bases and J 6 bases, with 16 bases left between them. CDR3 DNA sequence: TGTGCCAGCAGCCCAGGGGCAAACGGGGCCGGGGAGCTGTTTTTT. Translation: CASSPGANGAGELFF.

The gene calls are TRBV27 and TRBJ2-5, with D possibly matching TRBD2 (6 bases). CDR3 length equals 14 residues. Looked up from germline, CDR1 is MNHEY and CDR2 is SMNVEV (reference sequence). The ends were cut back, 5 bases at V and 2 bases at J, with 12 bases in the middle. This chain's CDR3 is CASSPRDWQETQYF. In DNA, the CDR3 is TGTGCCAGCAGTCCTAGGGACTGGCAAGAGACCCAGTACTTC.

In its sample, this clonotype was seen many times. Written as DNA, the CDR3 is TGTGCCAGCAGTGAAGGCCAAGTCTATGGCTACACCTTC. It translates to CASSEGQVYGYTF. The chain joins TRBV6-1 to TRBJ1-2; no clear D. V was shortened by 1 base and J by 4 bases, with 7 bases between the two germline ends. The CDR3 length is 13 residues. CDR1 MNHNS and CDR2 SASEGT come from the germline V gene.

This clonotype was counted many times. V usage is TRBV7-2 and J usage is TRBJ1-6; 8 nucleotides align to TRBD1. After removal of 5 bases from V and 10 bases from J, the junction contained 10 bases not matched to a gene. Germline lookup yields CDR1 SGHTA and CDR2 FQGNSA. The CDR3 has 15 amino acids. The CDR3 protein is CASSITQGAGSPLHF. CDR3 nucleotides: TGTGCCAGCAGCATCACCCAGGGGGCTGGATCACCCCTCCACTTT. Full variable domain (rest looked up from reference TRBV7-2 and TRBJ1-6): GAGVSQSPSNKVTEKGKDVELRCDPISGHTALYWYRQSLGQGLEFLIYFQGNSAPDKSGLPSDRFSAERTGGSVSTLTIQRTQQEDSAVYLCASSITQGAGSPLHFGNGTRLTVT.

This clonotype occurred many times. V gene TRBV18 combines with J gene TRBJ1-1; D gene unclear. Deletions cut 2 bases from V and 0 bases from J, with 10 bases between. CDR3 length: 15 residues. Germline V CDR1 and CDR2: KGHSH, LQKENI. For the CDR3, the DNA is TGTGCCAGCTCACCAGGCAGATCCCTGAACACTGAAGCTTTCTTT. Protein product: CASSPGRSLNTEAFF.

As regards this clonotype: A read error may account for a junction end that differs from germline. The chain has TRBV3-1 and TRBJ2-3, with 7 bases fitting TRBD1. CDR3 length: 15 residues. CDR1 is LGHDT, CDR2 YNNKEL, per germline (reference sequence). DNA of the CDR3: TGTGCCAGCAGCCGAAAGGGGGCGGCCCCAGATACACAGTATTTT. It specifies CASSRKGAAPDTQYF.